This T cell receptor (beta chain) stems from a study of radiation and T cells in renal cell carcinoma. Study-level background: Nephrectomy followed 15 Gy stereotactic body radiation by 4 weeks.

This sample's time point: baseline pretreatment blood. The treatment here: 15 Gy SBRT to primary tumor, nephrectomy 4 weeks later. Whole-study results and caveats: From baseline, blood top tumor clonotypes peaked at 2 weeks post-radiation. No pretreatment tumor biopsies were available for baseline clonotypes.

A few counts support this clone. Its target is not known. The table came from immunoSEQ multiplex PCR; TCRdb's copy has only in-frame clones and leaves some out. The sample yields tens of thousands of clones, 65% to 85% seen once. This CDR3 contains 13 residues. The V end was cut by 6 bases, the J end by 5 bases, with 13 bases between. Germline V gene lookup returns CDR1 SEHNR and CDR2 FQNEAQ (reference sequence). Sequencing was performed on blood, taken from a patient whose treatment included radiotherapy and nephrectomy. V and J are TRBV7-9 and TRBJ1-2; D unclear. This receptor was identified in a man in his sixties with renal cell carcinoma. The CDR3 nucleotides are TGTGCCAGCAGTCCGGGCCGAGCGTATGGCTACACCTTC. This encodes CASSPGRAYGYTF.